A single sample is the source of the 29 T cell receptor beta chains below, sequenced in a study of human T cells and chemical hapten exposure listed by TCRdb under 2021. The method behind the library was RACE. This sample was sequenced with a NextSeq 500. The public reads were quality trimmed at Q25 with fastp and then assembled into clones with MiXCR by TCRdb, keeping productive beta chains. Entries that share a CDR3 protein sequence are merged under the most common genes and DNA. Present in this sample are about 82,000 distinct CDR3 sequences, 8% to 13% of which were seen just once. Clones ranked in the top ten supply roughly 5% of the sample. The intended sense of this specimen's time point label: patch test 2, 6 weeks after DPC sensitization. The treatment or condition label for this specimen denotes: therapeutic diphenylcyclopropenone sensitization with weekly scalp DPC. The specimen was whole blood, collected in connection with sensitization to the hapten diphenylcyclopropenone (DPC). Receptors originate from a woman between 45 and 60 years old with alopecia areata. Some clones in this sample may be carry-over from other donors' samples.

V is TRBV7-9 and J is TRBJ2-7, with D maybe TRBD1 (6 bases). This CDR3 contains 15 residues. Trimming removed 5 bases at V and 2 bases at J, with 16 bases between. CDR1 is SEHNR and CDR2 is FQNEAQ in the germline V gene (reference sequence). The CDR3 loop is CASSRGQGSAYEQYF. CDR3 nucleotide sequence: TGTGCCAGCAGCCGAGGGCAGGGGTCCGCCTACGAGCAGTACTTC.

This chain uses TRBV28 with TRBJ2-1, with D perhaps matching TRBD2 (5 bases). The length of the CDR3 is 16 residues. V lost 6 bases, J lost 7 bases, and 22 bases lay in between. The V gene's germline CDR1 is MDHEN and CDR2 SYDVKM. CDR3 protein: CASSPYGVQPRNEQFF. As DNA, the CDR3 is TGTGCCAGCAGCCCCTACGGGGTCCAACCTAGGAATGAGCAGTTCTTC.

This clonotype was counted between two and nine times. The V gene is TRBV29-1, the J gene TRBJ2-7; a weak D match, TRBD2 (6 bases). Trimming left V 1 base short and J 4 bases short, with 14 bases between. From germline, CDR1 is SQVTM and CDR2 ANQGSEA. This CDR3 spans 14 amino acids. The chain's CDR3 is CSVEGLADRYEQYF. CDR3 sequence (DNA): TGCAGCGTTGAAGGGTTAGCGGATCGTTACGAGCAGTACTTC.

This clonotype was detected a few times. The V and J genes are TRBV27 and TRBJ2-5, with TRBD2 matching over 7 bases. Germline loops: CDR1 MNHEY, CDR2 SMNVEV (reference sequence). This CDR3 contains 14 residues. J lost 1 base, V lost 4 bases, and 3 bases had no gene match. The CDR3 region is CASSSRLAQETQYF. CDR3 sequence (DNA): TGTGCCAGCAGTTCCAGACTAGCCCAAGAGACCCAGTACTTC.

This clonotype has a count of ten or more. This chain joins TRBV20-1 and TRBJ2-1; TRBD2 matches 16 bases. This CDR3 has 19 residues. V was clipped by 0 bases and J by 8 bases; unmatched bases: 13. Germline V gives CDR1 DFQATT, CDR2 SNEGSKA (reference sequence). The chain's CDR3 is CSARDLGGTSGRAGDEQFF. The CDR3 bases are TGCAGTGCTAGAGATCTCGGAGGGACTAGCGGGAGGGCCGGAGATGAGCAGTTCTTC.

The CDR3 DNA sequence: TGTGCCAGCAGCTTAGTTTTTATGGAGACAAGAAACTATGGCTACACCTTC. This encodes CASSLVFMETRNYGYTF. The rearrangement uses TRBV7-8 and TRBJ1-2; D gene unclear. Germline lookup yields CDR1 SGHVS and CDR2 FQNEAQ. The CDR3 runs 17 residues. V was cut by 1 base and J by 2 bases, with 17 bases left in between.

About this clonotype: The junction differs from germline at one of its ends, possibly a read error. The gene calls are TRBV6-2 or TRBV6-3 and TRBJ2-6; TRBD1 is a possible D gene (7 bases). Germline lookup yields CDR1 MNHEY and CDR2 SVGEGT. This CDR3 has 19 residues. The DNA for the CDR3 is TGTGCCGGCAGTTACTCGAGCACGACAGGGACTTACGGGGCCAACGTCCTGACTTTC. Amino acids: CAGSYSSTTGTYGANVLTF.

This clonotype was picked up many times. This chain uses TRBV5-6 with TRBJ2-1, with D unresolved. Trimming shortened V by 2 bases and J by 0 bases, and 12 bases separated the two germline ends. The CDR3 consists of 16 residues. Germline lookup yields CDR1 SGHDT and CDR2 YYEEEE. The CDR3 bases are TGTGCCAGCAGCTTTGGTGGGAAGCTCTCCTACAATGAGCAGTTCTTC. Protein: CASSFGGKLSYNEQFF.

The chain has TRBV30 and TRBJ2-3; 7 nucleotides line up with TRBD2. Germline CDR1 and CDR2: GTSNPN and SVGIG (reference sequence). The CDR3 is 15 residues long. Losses at the gene ends were 2 bases for V and 2 bases for J; bases not matched to a gene: 7. The CDR3 DNA sequence: TGTGCCTGGAGTCGGTCTAGCGGAAACACAGATACGCAGTATTTT. Amino acid sequence: CAWSRSSGNTDTQYF.

About this clonotype itself: This may stem from a read error, because a much larger clone lies one nucleotide away. The chain couples TRBV5-5 to TRBJ2-1, with D maybe TRBD2 (6 bases). Germline-derived CDR1 and CDR2 are SGHKS and YYEKEE (reference sequence). This CDR3 comprises 14 residues. The DNA for the CDR3 is TGTGTCAGCAAACGGGGCGGGAACTACAATGAGCAGTTCTTC. Translation gives CVSKRGGNYNEQFF.

The table lists this clonotype with a few counts. The chain employs TRBV3-1 and TRBJ1-2; 8 nucleotides agree with TRBD1. The germline V gene has CDR1 LGHDT and CDR2 YNNKEL (reference sequence). This CDR3 has 15 residues. Trimming at V came to 2 bases and at J to 1 base, leaving 3 bases not matched to a gene. The chain's CDR3 is CASSQQGAINYGYTF. The CDR3 DNA follows: TGTGCCAGCAGCCAACAGGGGGCTATTAACTATGGCTACACCTTC.

The rearrangement joins TRBV18 to TRBJ1-1, with a tentative D call TRBD1 (5 bases). Germline V gives CDR1 KGHSH, CDR2 LQKENI. CDR3 length equals 15 residues. V was clipped by 0 bases and J by 3 bases, with 11 bases between them. The CDR3 DNA follows: TGTGCCAGCTCACCACCGGAGGGGATGTACACTGAAGCTTTCTTT. This encodes CASSPPEGMYTEAFF.

This clonotype was found many times. The CDR3 sequence: CSAAGTRRTDTQYF. DNA of the CDR3: TGCAGTGCAGCCGGGACTAGACGCACAGATACGCAGTATTTT. The J gene is TRBJ2-3, the V gene TRBV20-1, with 8 bases aligning to TRBD2. With 6 bases clipped from V and 1 base from J, the junction kept 6 bases outside the gene matches. This CDR3 contains 14 residues. The germline V gene has CDR1 DFQATT and CDR2 SNEGSKA (reference sequence).

Many counts were recorded for this clonotype. The chain has TRBV28 and TRBJ2-3; 13 positions match TRBD2. This CDR3 has 18 amino acids. The V gene end was trimmed by 5 bases and the J gene end by 2 bases; junction bases not matched to a gene: 10. Germline CDR1 MDHEN, CDR2 SYDVKM. CDR3 region: CASSTSGRARDITDTQYF. CDR3 sequence (DNA): TGTGCCAGCAGTACTAGCGGGAGGGCCCGAGACATCACAGATACGCAGTATTTT.

This clonotype has only a few counts. V is TRBV6-6 and J is TRBJ2-2; D unclear. The CDR3 covers 15 residues. V was shortened by 11 bases and J by 0 bases, with 16 bases between the two germline ends. CDR1 MNHNY and CDR2 SVGAGI come from the germline V gene (reference sequence). The CDR3 sequence is CASSRTATNTGELFF. The CDR3 nucleotides read TGTGCCTCCTCTCGGACGGCTACGAACACCGGGGAGCTGTTTTTT.

This clonotype was seen a few times. The chain is built from TRBV5-1 and TRBJ1-2, with D hard to call. With 1 base removed from V and 4 bases from J, the gap between germline ends came to 17 bases. The length of the CDR3 is 16 residues. Germline lookup yields CDR1 SGHRS and CDR2 YFSETQ. CDR3 loop: CASSLTDGVPSYGYTF. CDR3 DNA sequence: TGCGCCAGCAGCTTGACGGACGGAGTTCCATCCTATGGCTACACCTTC.

This clonotype has at least ten counts. The chain links TRBV7-7 to TRBJ2-3; D not resolved. The V gene lost 1 base and the J gene lost 2 bases, with 7 bases spanning the gap. This CDR3 region has 14 residues. CDR1 is SSHAT, CDR2 FNYEAQ, per germline (reference sequence). CDR3 coding DNA: TGTGCCAGCAGCTTAGGCCCCAACACAGATACGCAGTATTTT. Translation: CASSLGPNTDTQYF.

V and J are TRBV3-2 and TRBJ1-1. TRBV3-2 is labeled a pseudogene. This CDR3 has 14 residues. The CDR3 nucleotides are TGTGCCAGCAGCCAAGTAACAGTGAACACTGAAGCTTTCTTT. It codes for CASSQVTVNTEAFF.

This sequence joins TRBV5-6 and TRBJ1-2, with unresolved D. The germline CDR1 and CDR2 sequences are SGHDT and YYEEEE. The length of the CDR3 is 16 residues. Trimming took off 1 base at V and 3 bases at J, with 16 bases between the two ends. DNA for the CDR3: TGTGCCAGCAGCTTGATAAGCCCCCCGGGGTACTATGGCTACACCTTC. This gives the protein CASSLISPPGYYGYTF.

Relative to its sample, this clonotype is medium-sized. The CDR3 loop reads CSVGEGNSPLHF. The CDR3 DNA is TGCAGCGTTGGGGAGGGTAATTCACCCCTCCACTTT. This chain joins TRBV29-1 and TRBJ1-6; the D is unclear. V lost 4 bases and J 6 bases, leaving 7 bases between the germline ends. The CDR3 covers 12 residues. The germline V gene has CDR1 SQVTM and CDR2 ANQGSEA.

This clonotype has just a few counts. The chain uses TRBV20-1 and TRBJ2-3; weak D call: TRBD1 (6 bases). From germline, CDR1 is DFQATT and CDR2 SNEGSKA (reference sequence). Trimming removed 2 bases from V and 1 base from J, with 7 bases in between. This CDR3 region has 13 residues. The CDR3 spells CSARRQGTDTQYF. The CDR3 DNA follows: TGCAGTGCTAGACGACAGGGCACAGATACGCAGTATTTT.

This clonotype was seen only a few times. This chain uses TRBV25-1 with TRBJ1-2; D may be TRBD1 (5 bases). The germline gives CDR1 MGHDK, CDR2 SYGVNS. The CDR3 is 13 amino acids. The V gene lost 2 bases and the J gene lost 4 bases, with 8 bases spanning the gap. The CDR3 DNA is TGTGCCAGCAGTGAACAAGACAGCTATGGCTACACCTTC. It is translated as CASSEQDSYGYTF.

The gene calls are TRBV27 and TRBJ1-6; TRBD1 matches at 8 bases. The CDR3 spans 15 residues. J gave up 7 bases and V 6 bases, and 8 bases lay outside the gene matches. Germline V gives CDR1 MNHEY, CDR2 SMNVEV (reference sequence). CDR3 amino acids: CASSQRGQGNSPLHF. The CDR3 DNA follows: TGTGCCAGCAGCCAGAGAGGACAGGGAAATTCACCCCTCCACTTT.

The table lists this clonotype with many counts. CDR3 DNA: TGTGCCAGCAGATACCGGGACAGGGGGTTCGAGGACACAGATACGCAGTATTTT. This gives the protein CASRYRDRGFEDTDTQYF. The J gene is TRBJ2-3, the V gene TRBV5-6; 11 bases align to TRBD1. Germline CDR1 SGHDT, CDR2 YYEEEE. The CDR3 runs to 18 residues. The trim removed 5 bases at V and 2 bases at J, leaving 13 bases unmatched.

This clonotype came up a few times. The chain employs TRBV5-1 and TRBJ2-6; no clear D gene. CDR3 length: 15 amino acids. Looked up from germline, CDR1 is SGHRS and CDR2 is YFSETQ. Trimming removed 4 bases at V and 2 bases at J, with 10 bases between. The CDR3 DNA reads TGCGCCAGCAGCCAGATAGGGACTGGGGCCAACGTCCTGACTTTC. Its translation: CASSQIGTGANVLTF.

This clonotype was observed many times. V gene TRBV12-3 or TRBV12-4 combines with J gene TRBJ1-1; D is unresolved. The CDR3 is 13 amino acids. The V end lost 5 bases, the J end lost 1 base, and 8 bases lay between the germline ends. CDR3: CASSPMANTEAFF. DNA for the CDR3: TGTGCCAGCAGTCCCATGGCGAACACTGAAGCTTTCTTT.

This clonotype was recorded many times. V is TRBV28 and J is TRBJ2-7; D is undetermined. The V gene lost 4 bases and the J gene lost 0 bases, with 13 bases spanning the gap. This CDR3 has 15 amino acids. Germline V gene sequence: CDR1 MDHEN, CDR2 SYDVKM. The CDR3 spells CASSSPGRSSYEQYF. The CDR3 DNA sequence: TGTGCCAGCAGTTCCCCCGGACGGAGCTCCTACGAGCAGTACTTC.

This clonotype was observed many times. The V call is TRBV7-2, the J call TRBJ2-5; a weak D match, TRBD1 (6 bases). This CDR3 spans 20 amino acids. Per germline, CDR1 SGHTA and CDR2 FQGNSA. The ends were cut back, 0 bases at V and 4 bases at J, with 27 bases in the middle. The CDR3 here is CASSLARGDDRARRGETQYF. The CDR3 nucleotides read TGTGCCAGCAGCTTAGCCAGGGGTGATGACAGAGCGAGAAGGGGAGAGACCCAGTACTTC.

This clonotype was detected only a few times. The chain is built from TRBV19 and TRBJ1-2, with D perhaps TRBD1 (5 bases). This CDR3 region has 15 residues. With 7 bases removed from V and 4 bases from J, the gap between germline ends came to 19 bases. Germline assignment: CDR1 LNHDA and CDR2 SQIVND (reference sequence). CDR3: CASTLSQGTFYGYTF. DNA of the CDR3: TGTGCCAGTACCCTATCGCAGGGTACCTTCTATGGCTACACCTTC.